This T cell receptor beta chain was captured by sequencing in a study of blood T cells in healthy people across ages. It was with a sample-barcoded 5' primer and a J-beta primer mix that a second PCR of about 7 to 12 cycles was run. TCRdb re-analysed the 5' RACE reads in MiXCR, keeping a single row per CDR3 protein. The sample has about 840,000 distinct CDR3 sequences; 29% are singletons. This clonotype has ten or more counts. Trimming shortened V by 7 bases and J by 1 base, and 9 bases separated the two germline ends. Germline-derived CDR1 and CDR2 are MNHNS and SASEGT. The CDR3 sequence is 13 residues long. These data are also associated with another study on T cells of mothers and their children.

The sequenced material came from blood. The rearrangement uses TRBV6-1 and TRBJ2-3; D is possibly TRBD1 (5 bases). The sequence came from a middle-aged woman in good health. In nucleotides, the CDR3 is TGTGCCAGCAAGGGGCTACGCACAGATACGCAGTATTTT. Protein: CASKGLRTDTQYF.